These 24 T cell receptor beta chains were all obtained from the same sample, sequenced in a study of memory CD4+ T cells and cytomegalovirus serostatus. Method: immunoSEQ multiplex PCR; TCRdb's copy keeps in-frame clones and lacks some. The sample records 55,000 to 60,000 clones, roughly three quarters being singletons. Single viable CD3+CD4+CD8-CD45RO+ cells were sorted as the memory CD4+ T cells. Sample: memory CD4+ T cells from blood. The receptors were sampled from an adult in good health and CMV-seronegative.

A single count supports this clone. V usage is TRBV5-1 and J usage is TRBJ1-4, with a tentative D call TRBD1 (6 bases). Per germline, CDR1 SGHRS and CDR2 YFSETQ. V lost 0 bases and J 0 bases, leaving 6 bases between the germline ends. This CDR3 is built from 15 residues. The CDR3 region has the DNA TGCGCCAGCAGCTTGGACAGGGCAACTAATGAAAAACTGTTTTTT. Translating gives CASSLDRATNEKLFF.

The V and J genes are TRBV5-1 and TRBJ1-1; TRBD1 is a possible D gene (6 bases). The length of the CDR3 is 16 residues. The V gene's germline CDR1 is SGHRS and CDR2 YFSETQ. Trimming removed 3 bases from V and 0 bases from J, with 15 bases in between. CDR3 sequence: CASSSGWTALNTEAFF. CDR3 coding DNA: TGCGCCAGCAGCTCGGGATGGACAGCCCTGAACACTGAAGCTTTCTTT.

DNA of the CDR3: TGTGCCAGCAGCCCCTGGACTGCCTCTATGGGTTTACCCTTCGCCGGCTACACCTTC. Amino acid sequence: CASSPWTASMGLPFAGYTF. The chain uses TRBV7-9 and TRBJ1-2; the D is unclear. In germline, CDR1 is SEHNR, CDR2 FQNEAQ (reference sequence). Trimming stripped 5 bases from V and 8 bases from J, with 33 bases between. The CDR3 spans 19 residues.

CDR3 sequence: CASSLLSGRAWEQYF. For the CDR3, the DNA is TGTGCCAGCAGCTTGTTGAGCGGGAGGGCCTGGGAGCAGTACTTC. This rearrangement joins TRBV5-6 to TRBJ2-7, with 10 bases matching TRBD2. The CDR3 spans 15 residues. CDR1 and CDR2 (germline): SGHDT, YYEEEE. J lost 7 bases, V lost 1 base, and 8 bases had no gene match.

This clone was observed a handful of times. The V call is TRBV5-4, the J call TRBJ1-1; 9 nucleotides agree with TRBD1. Germline V lookup: CDR1 SGHNT, CDR2 YYREEE (reference sequence). The CDR3 has 13 amino acids. V shed 5 bases, J shed 7 bases, and the junction held 6 bases outside the gene matches. The CDR3 DNA reads as TGTGCCAGCAGTTTACAGGGGGCGGGTGAAGCTTTCTTT. It encodes CASSLQGAGEAFF.

The genes are TRBV29-1 and TRBJ2-2, with 9 bases identical to TRBD2. There are 16 residues in the CDR3. The trim removed 7 bases at V and 8 bases at J, leaving 17 bases unmatched. Germline assignment: CDR1 SQVTM and CDR2 ANQGSEA. CDR3 loop: CSAATGTNSGSGELFF. CDR3 DNA sequence: TGCAGCGCCGCGACTGGGACTAATAGCGGGAGTGGGGAGCTGTTTTTT.

The chain uses TRBV10-3 and TRBJ2-5; no clear D gene. The assigned J gene may be wrong: the sequence end matches TRBJ2-7 better. Germline V lookup: CDR1 ENHRY, CDR2 SYGVKD. The CDR3 spans 15 residues. Written as DNA, the CDR3 is TGTGCCATCAGTGAGTCGGTGGGGAATAAGGACGAGCAGTACTTC. This translates into CAISESVGNKDEQYF.

The chain is built from TRBV19 and TRBJ1-1, with D possibly matching TRBD1 (6 bases). The V end lost 8 bases, the J end lost 6 bases, and 16 bases lay between the germline ends. CDR3 length: 13 amino acids. Germline V gives CDR1 LNHDA, CDR2 SQIVND (reference sequence). The CDR3 DNA sequence: TGTGCCAGTCTTAACAGGGTTTTGGCTGAAGCTTTCTTT. Its translation is CASLNRVLAEAFF.

J is TRBJ2-2 and V is TRBV7-8, with TRBD1 matching 7 bases. The CDR3 extends over 17 amino acids. Germline V gene lookup returns CDR1 SGHVS and CDR2 FQNEAQ. J was trimmed by 7 bases and V by 7 bases; bases with no gene match: 18. CDR3 in amino acids: CASIPYGDRVWVGELFF. The CDR3 nucleotides are TGTGCCAGCATCCCATATGGTGACAGGGTTTGGGTCGGGGAGCTGTTTTTT.

The rearrangement links TRBV5-4 to TRBJ1-2; TRBD1 matches at 7 bases. Per germline, CDR1 SGHNT and CDR2 YYREEE (reference sequence). J was trimmed by 5 bases and V by 0 bases; bases with no gene match: 7. The length of the CDR3 is 15 residues. This chain's CDR3 is CASSLGGQSTYGYTF. DNA for the CDR3: TGTGCCAGCAGCTTGGGGGGACAGTCGACATATGGCTACACCTTC.

The chain links TRBV29-1 to TRBJ1-1; no reliable D call. The ends were cut back, 4 bases at V and 5 bases at J, with 5 bases in the middle. This CDR3 has 10 residues. CDR1 SQVTM and CDR2 ANQGSEA come from the germline V gene. This CDR3 is CSVVVTEAFF. CDR3 in DNA: TGCAGCGTTGTGGTAACTGAAGCTTTCTTT. The whole variable domain, filled in from reference TRBV29-1 and TRBJ1-1, reads SAVISQKPSRDICQRGTSLTIQCQVDSQVTMMFWYRQQPGQSLTLIATANQGSEATYESGFVIDKFPISRPNLTFSTLTVSNMSPEDSSIYLCSVVVTEAFFGQGTRLTVV.

In this sample, this clone turned up once. The V gene is TRBV18, the J gene TRBJ2-1; the D gene is possibly TRBD2 (6 bases). Germline loops: CDR1 KGHSH, CDR2 LQKENI. The CDR3 is 15 amino acids. Between the trimmed V and J ends, which lost 6 bases and 6 bases, there was a span of 18 bases. This CDR3 reads CASSPERAGINEQFF. The CDR3 bases are TGTGCCAGCTCCCCTGAACGGGCGGGGATCAATGAGCAGTTCTTC.

This clone was observed a few times. This rearrangement joins TRBV28 to TRBJ1-5; D remains unclear. Trimming left V 6 bases short and J 5 bases short, with 8 bases between. Germline V gene data show CDR1 as MDHEN and CDR2 as SYDVKM. The CDR3 totals 12 residues. The CDR3 DNA sequence: TGTGCCAGCAGCCCCGCCCATCAGCCCCAGCATTTT. Translation: CASSPAHQPQHF.

The chain uses TRBV30 and TRBJ1-4; TRBD1 aligns across 7 bases. V shed 1 base and J 3 bases; nucleotides not matched to a gene: 8. CDR1 and CDR2 (germline): GTSNPN, SVGIG (reference sequence). This CDR3 has 16 residues. The CDR3 reads CAWSGVPTGPNEKLFF. The CDR3 DNA reads TGTGCCTGGAGTGGCGTCCCGACAGGGCCTAATGAAAAACTGTTTTTT.

The chain couples TRBV6-6 to TRBJ2-5; D is ambiguous. CDR3 length: 13 amino acids. Trimming took 5 bases from V and 5 from J, leaving 12 bases between them. In germline, CDR1 is MNHNY, CDR2 SVGAGI (reference sequence). CDR3: CASSKRARETQYF. In nucleotides, the CDR3 is TGTGCCAGCAGTAAACGGGCCCGGGAGACCCAGTACTTC.

V usage is TRBV11-2 and J usage is TRBJ2-7; 8 positions match TRBD1. The J segment lost 1 base and the V segment lost 2 bases, leaving 4 bases of the junction unmatched. CDR1 SGHAT and CDR2 FQNNGV come from the germline V gene. This CDR3 region has 15 residues. CDR3 in amino acids: CASSLMGTGSYEQYF. CDR3 bases: TGTGCCAGCAGCTTAATGGGGACAGGATCCTACGAGCAGTACTTC.

This sequence joins TRBV5-1 and TRBJ1-4, with D tentatively TRBD1 (5 bases). Germline V gives CDR1 SGHRS, CDR2 YFSETQ. The CDR3 runs 17 residues. V lost 0 bases and J 1 base, leaving 13 bases between the germline ends. This CDR3 reads CASSLVGQGGTNEKLFF. The CDR3 region has the DNA TGCGCCAGCAGCTTGGTCGGCCAGGGTGGAACTAATGAAAAACTGTTTTTT.

This clone was detected a few times. The CDR3: CASSEPSRLAGLYNEQFF. The CDR3 bases are TGTGCCAGCAGTGAACCTTCTCGACTAGCGGGATTATACAATGAGCAGTTCTTC. This rearrangement joins TRBV6-1 to TRBJ2-1; 11 bases are a match to TRBD2. In germline, CDR1 is MNHNS, CDR2 SASEGT. The CDR3 has 18 residues. J was trimmed by 4 bases and V by 2 bases; bases with no gene match: 10.

The chain has TRBV2 and TRBJ2-7; no clear D gene. The CDR3 is 11 residues long. The V gene lost 2 bases and the J gene lost 10 bases, with 9 bases spanning the gap. CDR1 is SNHLY, CDR2 FYNNEI, per germline. Here the CDR3 reads CASSESRRQYF. The CDR3 DNA follows: TGTGCCAGCAGTGAATCGAGGCGACAGTACTTC.

The V and J genes are TRBV23-1 and TRBJ2-1; the D is unclear. TRBV23-1 is assigned to the ORF class and has an uncertain function. The CDR3 runs to 16 residues. The V gene lost 0 bases and the J gene lost 0 bases, with 9 bases spanning the gap. The CDR3 here is CASSQSWLSSYNEQFF. As DNA, the CDR3 is TGCGCCAGCAGTCAATCTTGGCTGAGCTCCTACAATGAGCAGTTCTTC.

This chain joins TRBV4-3 and TRBJ1-1; possible D gene TRBD1, 6 bases. There are 14 residues in the CDR3. V dropped 0 bases and J dropped 10 bases, with 15 bases sitting between them. The germline V gene encodes CDR1 LGHNA and CDR2 YSLEER. The DNA of the CDR3 is TGCGCCAGCAGCCAAGATTTACAGGGCCGGGGAGCTTTCTTT. Protein product: CASSQDLQGRGAFF.

The chain recombines TRBV4-2 with TRBJ1-1; D remains unclear. Trimming removed 0 bases at V and 5 bases at J, with 10 bases between. From germline, CDR1 is LGHNA and CDR2 YNFKEQ. The CDR3 is 14 amino acids. The CDR3 loop reads CASSQDPHGTEAFF. The CDR3 nucleotides are TGTGCCAGCAGCCAAGATCCCCATGGAACTGAAGCTTTCTTT.

This clone was seen a few times. The chain joins TRBV7-9 to TRBJ1-5; D unresolved. This CDR3 contains 12 residues. V lost 1 base to trimming and J lost 4 bases, with 2 bases between them. Germline CDR1 and CDR2: SEHNR and FQNEAQ (reference sequence). CDR3 loop: CASSLDNQPQHF. CDR3 DNA: TGTGCCAGCAGCTTAGATAATCAGCCCCAGCATTTT.

V usage is TRBV5-4 and J usage is TRBJ2-3; D uncertain. The CDR3 runs 13 residues. From germline, CDR1 is SGHNT and CDR2 YYREEE (reference sequence). Trimming stripped 1 base from V and 2 bases from J, with 5 bases between. The DNA for the CDR3 is TGTGCCAGCAGCTTGTACCCCACAGATACGCAGTATTTT. The encoded protein is CASSLYPTDTQYF.